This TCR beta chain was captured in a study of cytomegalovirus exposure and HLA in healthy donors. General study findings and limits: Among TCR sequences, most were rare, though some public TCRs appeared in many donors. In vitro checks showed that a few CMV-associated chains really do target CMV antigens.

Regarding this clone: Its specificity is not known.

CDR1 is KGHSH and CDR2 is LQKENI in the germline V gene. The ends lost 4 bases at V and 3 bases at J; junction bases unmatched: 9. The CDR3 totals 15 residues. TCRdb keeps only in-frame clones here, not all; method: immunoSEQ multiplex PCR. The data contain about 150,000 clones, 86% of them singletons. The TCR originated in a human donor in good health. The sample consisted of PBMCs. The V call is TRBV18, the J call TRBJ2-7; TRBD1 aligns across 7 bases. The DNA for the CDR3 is TGTGCCAGCTCACAAGCTAGGGGGACAGACTACGAGCAGTACTTC. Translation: CASSQARGTDYEQYF.